This paragraph reports one T cell receptor (beta chain). Its target is not known. The data derive from a study of a mutant IDH1 vaccine in newly diagnosed glioma. Background on the study: Initiation of the vaccine course occurred 4-6 weeks after radiotherapy alone, or alongside temozolomide cycles. Of the patients given treatment, approximately 60% were male and roughly 38% were female, and a mean age of roughly 40 years was recorded. Patients' prior therapy spanned radiotherapy, temozolomide, or both; most underwent both. Broader study findings: Vaccination elicited immune responses in around 92% of patients.

Clones were read by immunoSEQ multiplex PCR, and TCRdb kept only the in-frame ones, dropping some. This table holds 52,000 or so clones, over 70% found once. Time point of the sample: week 23, last vaccination. The vaccine gave 300 ug of a 20-mer mutant IDH1 peptide subcutaneously per dose. The source of this sequence is a man in his forties with glioma. The starting material was PBMCs, obtained from a glioma patient whose treatment included an IDH1 peptide vaccine.

CDR3 nucleotides: TGTGCCAGCAGCTTAGCGCGGGAAAGGGTGGGAGAGCAGTACTTC. Encoded protein: CASSLARERVGEQYF. The chain joins TRBV7-9 to TRBJ2-7, with D maybe TRBD2 (6 bases). CDR1 is SEHNR, CDR2 FQNEAQ, per germline (reference sequence). The CDR3 length is 15 residues. V was clipped by 0 bases and J by 7 bases, with 16 bases between them. The variable domain in full, completed from reference TRBV7-9 and TRBJ2-7, reads DTGVSQNPRHKITKRGQNVTFRCDPISEHNRLYWYRQTLGQGPEFLTYFQNEAQLEKSRLLSDRFSAERPKGSFSTLEIQRTEQGDSAMYLCASSLARERVGEQYFGPGTRLTVT.